This T cell receptor beta chain was captured in a study of blood T cell repertoires in COVID-19. Cohorts were assigned according to the clinical history that participants reported. V lost 0 bases, J lost 4 bases, and 4 bases stayed unmatched. The CDR3 has 15 residues. Germline V gene sequence: CDR1 SGDLS, CDR2 YYNGEE. Original analysis: For nucleated cells, counts were estimated from reference gene primer amplification. The assay was immunoSEQ multiplex PCR, and TCRdb's table has in-frame clones only and misses some. V, J and clone size were drawn from that table, and D and trimming were deduced from the DNA. The sample has about 320,000 clones; more than 75% are singletons.

This TCR was recovered from a man in his sixties who had recovered from COVID-19. The chain combines TRBV9 with TRBJ2-7; TRBD1 agrees at 10 bases. Sequencing input: PBMCs or T cells enriched from blood (not recorded which). The CDR3 DNA reads as TGTGCCAGCAGCGTAGTTGGGACAGGGGCTTACGAGCAGTACTTC. This gives the protein CASSVVGTGAYEQYF.